This T cell receptor (beta chain) was obtained from a study of control samples from healthy donors and cancer patients. Trimming removed 3 bases at V and 5 bases at J, with 13 bases between. The CDR3 sequence is 14 residues long. Germline values: CDR1 KGHSH, CDR2 LQKENI. Sequenced by immunoSEQ multiplex PCR; TCRdb stores in-frame clones only, minus some. The sample holds some 200,000 clones, about 95% seen once. Sequenced input: blood. This sequence joins TRBV18 and TRBJ1-1, with D maybe TRBD1 (5 bases). The TCR comes from a man aged 50 to 59 in good health. The CDR3 region has the DNA TGTGCCAGCTCACCCACAGGAGTGGGGACTGAAGCTTTCTTT. Translation gives CASSPTGVGTEAFF. The variable domain in full, with the rest retrieved from reference TRBV18 and TRBJ1-1, is NAGVMQNPRHLVRRRGQEARLRCSPMKGHSHVYWYRQLPEEGLKFMVYLQKENIIDESGMPKERFSAEFPKEGPSILRIQQVVRGDSAAYFCASSPTGVGTEAFFGQGTRLTVV.